This TCR beta chain was recorded in a study of human T cells and chemical hapten exposure. Study in general: Subjects had 2% DPC placed on roughly 2 cm by roughly 2 cm of upper inner arm skin for sensitization.

Per germline, CDR1 SQVTM and CDR2 ANQGSEA. There are 11 residues in the CDR3. V lost 4 bases to trimming and J lost 8 bases, with 11 bases between them. Points from the study as a whole: More PT1 expanded TCRs went with higher patch test scores. The number of TCRs above 1 in 1000 frequency did not change after DPC sensitization.

Library preparation tagged each individual cDNA molecule with a unique molecular identifier. TCRdb re-derived calls from the RACE reads in MiXCR, one entry per CDR3 protein. Of approximately 41,000 distinct CDR3 sequences listed, 3% to 4.5% are singletons. Specified time point: patch test 1, 2 weeks after DPC sensitization. Indicated treatment: therapeutic diphenylcyclopropenone sensitization with weekly scalp DPC. Unfractionated whole blood yielded total RNA. About this clonotype: Its antigen is as yet unknown.

The specimen was whole blood, collected in connection with sensitization to the hapten diphenylcyclopropenone (DPC). The chain carries TRBV29-1 and TRBJ1-2; D remains unclear. The clonotype comes from a man between 50 and 59 years old with alopecia areata. Some clones in this sample may be carry-over from other donors' samples. This CDR3 reads CSVGAPSGYTF. The CDR3 DNA reads TGCAGCGTTGGGGCCCCTAGCGGCTACACCTTC.